This passage covers 18 T cell receptor beta chains from one sample sequenced in a study of patients and donors after allogeneic stem cell transplantation. TCRdb re-called the RT-PCR reads through MiXCR, storing one row per CDR3 protein. The sample carries about 31,000 distinct CDR3 sequences, nearly 7% recorded once. The source material was blood, either unsorted or a sorted T cell fraction (not recorded which). Every receptor here comes from a human donor who was either an allogeneic HSCT recipient or a stem cell or donor lymphocyte infusion donor (not recorded which). It is not recorded whose cells these are; they may come from a transplant donor.

This chain links TRBV20-1 with TRBJ2-4, with TRBD1 identical over 7 bases. The CDR3 runs to 14 residues. Germline V gives CDR1 DFQATT, CDR2 SNEGSKA (reference sequence). V shed 5 bases and J 0 bases; nucleotides not matched to a gene: 4. The CDR3 DNA follows: TGCAGTGCTTGGACAGGTTTAGCCAAAAACATTCAGTACTTC. Translation: CSAWTGLAKNIQYF.

This chain links TRBV28 with TRBJ2-2, with 9 positions matching TRBD1. Germline values: CDR1 MDHEN, CDR2 SYDVKM. This CDR3 contains 14 residues. The junction had 3 bases not matched to a gene; V was cut back by 6 bases and J by 4 bases. CDR3 sequence (DNA): TGTGCCAGCAGACGGGACAGGGTCACCGGGGAGCTGTTTTTT. It translates to CASRRDRVTGELFF.

There are many counts of this clonotype. This rearrangement joins TRBV14 to TRBJ1-2; D unresolved. The CDR3 has 13 residues. Trimming cost V 0 bases and J 7 bases, with 9 bases left between them. Per germline, CDR1 SGHDN and CDR2 FVKESK. CDR3 amino acids: CASSQDRGFGYTF. The CDR3 region has the DNA TGTGCCAGCAGCCAAGATCGAGGGTTTGGCTACACCTTC.

This clonotype was detected ten times or more. The J gene is TRBJ1-1, the V gene TRBV18; 8 bases line up with TRBD1. The ends lost 2 bases at V and 5 bases at J; junction bases unmatched: 4. Germline CDR1 and CDR2: KGHSH and LQKENI. The CDR3 is 14 residues long. CDR3 region: CASSPMTGDTEAFF. CDR3 bases: TGTGCCAGCTCACCAATGACAGGGGATACTGAAGCTTTCTTT. The full variable domain, completed using reference TRBV18 and TRBJ1-1, is NAGVMQNPRHLVRRRGQEARLRCSPMKGHSHVYWYRQLPEEGLKFMVYLQKENIIDESGMPKERFSAEFPKEGPSILRIQQVVRGDSAAYFCASSPMTGDTEAFFGQGTRLTVV.

This clonotype has more than one count but fewer than ten. CDR3 loop: CASSDSWSQYF. CDR3 DNA: TGCGCCAGCAGCGATTCGTGGTCCCAGTACTTC. The chain recombines TRBV5-1 with TRBJ2-5, with no clear D. V lost 4 bases and J lost 9, with 10 bases in between. This CDR3 region has 11 residues. Per the germline V gene, CDR1 is SGHRS and CDR2 is YFSETQ.

This sequence joins TRBV9 and TRBJ2-6, with D hard to call. Trimming left V 0 bases short and J 0 bases short, with 7 bases between. In germline, CDR1 is SGDLS, CDR2 YYNGEE. The CDR3 is 16 amino acids. Written as DNA, the CDR3 is TGTGCCAGCAGCGTAGGTGCAAGCTCTGGGGCCAACGTCCTGACTTTC. Amino acid sequence: CASSVGASSGANVLTF.

This clonotype was observed at least ten times. The chain uses TRBV20-1 and TRBJ2-1, with 7 bases identical to TRBD2. CDR1 DFQATT and CDR2 SNEGSKA come from the germline V gene (reference sequence). This CDR3 contains 15 residues. Trimming at V came to 5 bases and at J to 5 bases, leaving 12 bases not matched to a gene. The CDR3 is CSAQKGSSGHNEQFF. CDR3 in DNA: TGCAGTGCTCAAAAAGGTTCTAGCGGCCACAATGAGCAGTTCTTC.

This clonotype was counted between two and nine times. The chain links TRBV28 to TRBJ2-2, with TRBD2 identical over 7 bases. CDR3 size: 16 residues. Germline V lookup: CDR1 MDHEN, CDR2 SYDVKM. J lost 4 bases, V lost 6 bases, and 11 bases had no gene match. In DNA form, the CDR3 reads TGTGCCAGCAGGGTTCTAGCGGAGGCCGGCACCGGGGAGCTGTTTTTT. Protein: CASRVLAEAGTGELFF.

This clonotype was observed a few times. The chain uses TRBV6-5 and TRBJ2-5, with TRBD2 identical over 13 bases. The J segment lost 4 bases and the V segment lost 6 bases, leaving 8 bases of the junction unmatched. Germline CDR1 and CDR2: MNHEY and SVGAGI. The CDR3 is 16 residues long. As DNA, the CDR3 is TGTGCCAGCAGGAAACGCGGACTAGCGGGAGCAGAGACCCAGTACTTC. It encodes CASRKRGLAGAETQYF.

This clonotype was counted between two and nine times. The genes are TRBV7-9 and TRBJ2-6; D is ambiguous. Germline V gene data show CDR1 as SEHNR and CDR2 as FQNEAQ (reference sequence). V was shortened by 5 bases and J by 0 bases, with 14 bases between the two germline ends. The CDR3 is made up of 17 amino acids. This chain's CDR3 is CASSPSDGLSGANVLTF. CDR3 nucleotides: TGTGCCAGCAGCCCCTCTGACGGGCTCTCTGGGGCCAACGTCCTGACTTTC. Looking up the rest from reference TRBV7-9 and TRBJ2-6 gives the full variable domain: DTGVSQNPRHKITKRGQNVTFRCDPISEHNRLYWYRQTLGQGPEFLTYFQNEAQLEKSRLLSDRFSAERPKGSFSTLEIQRTEQGDSAMYLCASSPSDGLSGANVLTFGAGSRLTVL.

This clonotype has a handful of counts. The CDR3 is CASSEEAGNEQFF. The CDR3 nucleotides read TGTGCCAGCAGTGAAGAGGCAGGGAATGAGCAGTTCTTC. This chain uses TRBV2 with TRBJ2-1; weak D call: TRBD1 (5 bases). Germline V gives CDR1 SNHLY, CDR2 FYNNEI. With 1 base removed from V and 7 bases from J, the gap between germline ends came to 8 bases. The CDR3 spans 13 residues.

This clonotype was found many times. This chain links TRBV3-1 with TRBJ2-1, with 8 positions matching TRBD2. Looked up from germline, CDR1 is LGHDT and CDR2 is YNNKEL (reference sequence). There are 12 residues in the CDR3. J lost 3 bases, V lost 8 bases, and 0 bases had no gene match. The DNA for the CDR3 is TGTGCCAGCCGGGGGGGCTACAATGAGCAGTTCTTC. Translating gives CASRGGYNEQFF.

In this sample, this clonotype turned up a few times. CDR3 region: CAWTGTHADTEAFF. The CDR3 DNA is TGTGCCTGGACCGGGACCCATGCGGACACTGAAGCTTTCTTT. The chain combines TRBV30 with TRBJ1-1; weak D call: TRBD1 (5 bases). Germline V gives CDR1 GTSNPN, CDR2 SVGIG (reference sequence). The CDR3 spans 14 residues. The V and J ends lost 4 bases and 3 bases respectively, with 15 bases between them.

This clonotype has a count of ten or more. The J gene is TRBJ1-1, the V gene TRBV28; D gene ambiguous. From germline, CDR1 is MDHEN and CDR2 SYDVKM. The CDR3 has 15 residues. Trimming removed 4 bases at V and 4 bases at J, with 16 bases between. CDR3 in amino acids: CASSSTEGYGTEAFF. Written as DNA, the CDR3 is TGTGCCAGCAGTTCAACCGAGGGTTACGGCACTGAAGCTTTCTTT.

The rearrangement links TRBV28 to TRBJ2-1; no clear D gene. The V end was cut by 0 bases, the J end by 6 bases, with 12 bases between. Germline loops: CDR1 MDHEN, CDR2 SYDVKM. The CDR3 length is 15 residues. The CDR3 nucleotides are TGTGCCAGCAGTTTATGGGAAAGGATCATCAATGAGCAGTTCTTC. Amino acid sequence: CASSLWERIINEQFF.

The chain employs TRBV5-1 and TRBJ2-2, with D unresolved. V was clipped by 3 bases and J by 0 bases, with 6 bases between them. CDR3 length: 14 residues. Germline CDR1 reads SGHRS; CDR2 reads YFSETQ. CDR3 nucleotides: TGCGCCAGCAGCTCCCTAGCGAACACCGGGGAGCTGTTTTTT. It encodes CASSSLANTGELFF.

This clonotype showed up many times. V and J are TRBV10-3 and TRBJ2-5; 7 positions match TRBD1. CDR3 size: 13 residues. Trimming cost V 5 bases and J 3 bases; bases outside gene matches: 3. The germline V gene encodes CDR1 ENHRY and CDR2 SYGVKD. CDR3 loop: CAISLQGKETQYF. The CDR3 DNA reads as TGTGCCATCAGTTTACAGGGGAAAGAGACCCAGTACTTC.

This clonotype was counted many times. The chain employs TRBV27 and TRBJ1-3; possible D gene TRBD1, 5 bases. CDR1 is MNHEY and CDR2 is SMNVEV in the germline V gene (reference sequence). The CDR3 length is 15 residues. V lost 2 bases to trimming and J lost 2 bases, with 10 bases between them. The CDR3 loop is CASSLNRLAGNTIYF. The CDR3 DNA follows: TGTGCCAGCAGTTTAAACAGGTTGGCTGGAAACACCATATATTTT.